These T cell receptor beta chains were read from a single sample in a study of CD8 T cells in Susac syndrome. TCRdb reprocessed the immunoSEQ multiplex PCR reads via MiXCR and lists one record per CDR3 protein. The sample includes some 120,000 distinct CDR3 sequences, about 95% of them seen just once. The sequenced sample was CD4+ T cells from PBMCs. Receptor source: a human donor in good health. The conserved cysteine and the conserved F or W are not part of the CDR3 here. The D gene is left open where the match is weak.

TRBV3-1,-,ASSQVGPDPSYEQY
TRBV15,-,ATSRDPGEETQY
TRBV12-3/TRBV12-4,-,ASSFRQDLSYEQY
TRBV25-1,TRBD2,ASSEVGLAGYEQY
TRBV5-1,TRBD2,ASSLLASGRTGELF
TRBV3-1,-,ASSQDWGRYEQY
TRBV20-1,-,SPTGSGYT
TRBV19,TRBD2,ASSIVGLVNDEQF
TRBV5-1,-,ASSLEPRGSGANVLT
TRBV28,-,ASKGAGLYGYT
TRBV12-3/TRBV12-4,TRBD2,ASSRVLGTSGFSSYNEQF
TRBV27,TRBD1,ASSQQGRAYNEQF
TRBV20-1,-,SARVVRDTQY
TRBV5-1,TRBD1,ATRPGTGIVDQPQH
TRBV23-1,TRBD2,ASSQSKRREELYQETQY
TRBV10-3,TRBD2,AISGGGEQF
TRBV29-1,-,STRSGTGELF
TRBV20-1,-,SARRTANYGYT
TRBV15,-,ATSRALPGGAEAF
TRBV6-5,-,ASSPQQGLDGYT
TRBV4-1,TRBD2,ASSQEGGGGTQY
TRBV7-9,-,ASSLATAQETQY
TRBV3-1,-,ASSHQGTNEKLF
TRBV29-1,TRBD1,SVDDRGETQY
TRBV29-1,TRBD1,SVLSGDRGQPQH
TRBV7-8,TRBD1,ASSLPGQGGNEQF
TRBV29-1,TRBD2,SVEKGLAGYNEQF
TRBV9,TRBD1,ASSVGGTGLSANEKLF
TRBV28,-,ASSLWFGEAF
TRBV4-1,-,ASSPGTSAQETQY
TRBV3-1,-,ASSGPGGGYNEQF
TRBV29-1,-,SVGRGVAEQY
TRBV29-1,TRBD2,SVGLAGEF